This passage covers 17 T cell receptor beta chains from one sample sequenced in a study of PD-L1 blockade in urothelial cancer. Clones were read by immunoSEQ multiplex PCR, and TCRdb kept only the in-frame ones, dropping some. The sample lists about 88,000 clones; around 92% were seen once. The time point: pretreatment peripheral blood. The sequencing used PBMCs, collected around atezolizumab (anti-PD-L1) treatment. All receptors come from an elderly woman with urothelial cancer.

The chain employs TRBV6-4 and TRBJ2-7; 14 nucleotides match TRBD2. The CDR3 consists of 15 residues. V lost 6 bases to trimming and J lost 4 bases; unmatched junction nucleotides: 5. Germline V gene lookup returns CDR1 MRHNA and CDR2 SNTAGT. The CDR3 region is CASSPGLAGVYEQYF. CDR3 bases: TGTGCCAGCAGCCCGGGACTAGCGGGAGTTTACGAGCAGTACTTC.

This chain links TRBV18 with TRBJ2-1; the D gene is possibly TRBD2 (5 bases). The CDR3 has 13 residues. Germline V lookup: CDR1 KGHSH, CDR2 LQKENI. Trimming took off 0 bases at V and 8 bases at J, with 8 bases between the two ends. The CDR3: CASSPPGGYEQFF. The CDR3 DNA sequence: TGTGCCAGCTCACCACCGGGCGGGTATGAGCAGTTCTTC. The variable domain in full, completed from reference TRBV18 and TRBJ2-1, reads NAGVMQNPRHLVRRRGQEARLRCSPMKGHSHVYWYRQLPEEGLKFMVYLQKENIIDESGMPKERFSAEFPKEGPSILRIQQVVRGDSAAYFCASSPPGGYEQFFGPGTRLTVL.

The chain joins TRBV5-4 to TRBJ2-3; 7 bases are shared with TRBD2. The V gene's germline CDR1 is SGHNT and CDR2 YYREEE (reference sequence). The CDR3 is made up of 16 amino acids. After removal of 4 bases from V and 1 base from J, the junction contained 9 bases not matched to a gene. The CDR3 coding sequence is TGTGCCAGCAGCCGAAGCGGGGCCCGAGGCACAGATACGCAGTATTTT. It encodes CASSRSGARGTDTQYF.

The chain is built from TRBV19 and TRBJ1-5, with D unresolved. Trimming stripped 4 bases from V and 6 bases from J, with 13 bases between. The germline gives CDR1 LNHDA, CDR2 SQIVND (reference sequence). The CDR3 sequence is 14 residues long. Here the CDR3 reads CASSSQAGSQPQHF. For the CDR3, the DNA is TGTGCCAGTAGTAGTCAGGCTGGCAGTCAGCCCCAGCATTTT. Full variable domain (missing parts from reference TRBV19 and TRBJ1-5): DGGITQSPKYLFRKEGQNVTLSCEQNLNHDAMYWYRQDPGQGLRLIYYSQIVNDFQKGDIAEGYSVSREKKESFPLTVTSAQKNPTAFYLCASSSQAGSQPQHFGDGTRLSIL.

CDR3 sequence (DNA): TGTGCCAGTAGCGTAGGGGGGGCAGGTTTAAACTATGGCTACACCTTC. It translates to CASSVGGAGLNYGYTF. The chain joins TRBV28 to TRBJ1-2; D may be TRBD1 (6 bases). This CDR3 spans 16 amino acids. CDR1 and CDR2 (germline): MDHEN, SYDVKM. The V gene lost 9 bases and the J gene lost 2 bases, with 22 bases spanning the gap.

The chain carries TRBV30 and TRBJ1-2; 7 bases fit TRBD1. V shed 2 bases and J 4 bases; nucleotides not matched to a gene: 7. CDR1 GTSNPN and CDR2 SVGIG come from the germline V gene (reference sequence). The CDR3 extends over 14 amino acids. CDR3 nucleotides: TGTGCCTGGAGTCTCCAGACAGGGTCCTATGGCTACACCTTC. Its protein product is CAWSLQTGSYGYTF.

The chain recombines TRBV19 with TRBJ1-1; 8 bases match TRBD1. CDR1 is LNHDA and CDR2 is SQIVND in the germline V gene (reference sequence). Trimming cost V 6 bases and J 5 bases; bases outside gene matches: 8. The CDR3 consists of 14 residues. The CDR3 region has the DNA TGTGCCAGTAGACCTAACAGGGGGAGGACTGAAGCTTTCTTT. Protein product: CASRPNRGRTEAFF.

The V gene is TRBV19, the J gene TRBJ1-1; 7 nucleotides match TRBD1. CDR3 length equals 12 residues. Germline V lookup: CDR1 LNHDA, CDR2 SQIVND (reference sequence). V trimming: 7 bases; J trimming: 3 bases; junction bases outside the gene matches: 2. CDR3 sequence (DNA): TGTGCCAGTAAAGGGACAGACACTGAAGCTTTCTTT. This sequence encodes CASKGTDTEAFF.

This clone was recorded a few times. V gene TRBV13 combines with J gene TRBJ1-1, with no clear D. With 1 base removed from V and 0 bases from J, the gap between germline ends came to 9 bases. From germline, CDR1 is PRHDT and CDR2 FYEKMQ (reference sequence). CDR3 size: 15 residues. CDR3 sequence reads: CASSLELTVNTEAFF. DNA of the CDR3: TGTGCCAGCAGCTTAGAATTAACGGTGAACACTGAAGCTTTCTTT.

This clone has just a few counts. At one of its ends the junction is not consistent with the germline gene, which may arise from a read error. This rearrangement joins TRBV5-6 to TRBJ2-1, with D possibly matching TRBD2 (6 bases). CDR1 is SGHDT, CDR2 YYEEEE, per germline. The CDR3 sequence is 13 residues long. CDR3 protein: CATSLREINEQFF. CDR3 DNA: TGTGCCACCAGCTTACGGGAGATCAATGAGCAGTTCTTC.

The rearrangement links TRBV6-4 to TRBJ1-1; D might be TRBD1 (6 bases). V was clipped by 0 bases and J by 5 bases, with 19 bases between them. CDR1 MRHNA and CDR2 SNTAGT come from the germline V gene. CDR3 size: 17 residues. The CDR3 nucleotides read TGTGCCAGCAGTGACTCTCGGACAGACTCCTTGGGGACTGAAGCTTTCTTT. As protein: CASSDSRTDSLGTEAFF.

The CDR3 DNA follows: TGTGCCAGCAGCCAAGACTCGGCGGGAGTAGGGGAGCTGTTTTTT. Amino acids: CASSQDSAGVGELFF. This sequence joins TRBV14 and TRBJ2-2; TRBD2 agrees at 7 bases. V lost 0 bases to trimming and J lost 8 bases; unmatched junction nucleotides: 6. The CDR3 is 15 amino acids. Germline V gene data show CDR1 as SGHDN and CDR2 as FVKESK.

About this clone itself: The germline gene is not matched at one end of the junction; a read error may be the cause. The same CDR3 can be traced to other DNA sequences in this sample. The chain has TRBV6-5 and TRBJ1-2, with 7 bases fitting TRBD1. CDR1 is MNHEY, CDR2 SVGAGI, per germline. The CDR3 is 14 amino acids. The CDR3 DNA sequence: TGTGCCAGCAGTTACTCGACAGGGTTCGGCGGCTACACTTTC. As protein: CASSYSTGFGGYTF.

The V and J genes are TRBV2 and TRBJ2-1, with 9 bases lining up with TRBD2. The V gene end was trimmed by 1 base and the J gene end by 6 bases; junction bases not matched to a gene: 4. Germline V gene data show CDR1 as SNHLY and CDR2 as FYNNEI. The CDR3 is 15 amino acids. The CDR3 here is CASSEGREGPNEQFF. CDR3 in DNA: TGTGCCAGCAGTGAAGGGCGGGAGGGCCCCAATGAGCAGTTCTTC. Drawing the rest from reference TRBV2 and TRBJ2-1, the complete variable domain is EPEVTQTPSHQVTQMGQEVILRCVPISNHLYFYWYRQILGQKVEFLVSFYNNEISEKSEIFDDQFSVERPDGSNFTLKIRSTKLEDSAMYFCASSEGREGPNEQFFGPGTRLTVL.

The genes are TRBV7-3 and TRBJ2-1; 8 bases match TRBD2. Looked up from germline, CDR1 is SGHTA and CDR2 is FQGTGA. The CDR3 has 17 amino acids. V gave up 2 bases and J gave up 3 bases; unmatched junction bases: 9. CDR3 coding DNA: TGTGCCAGCAGCTTACAGCCGTCGGGACTAGACTACAATGAGCAGTTCTTC. This encodes CASSLQPSGLDYNEQFF.

CDR3 residues: CASGLGSRLAGATDTQYF. The CDR3 DNA follows: TGTGCTAGTGGTTTGGGCTCCAGACTAGCGGGAGCAACAGATACGCAGTATTTT. J is TRBJ2-3 and V is TRBV12-5, with 12 nucleotides matching TRBD2. The CDR3 has 18 amino acids. Germline CDR1 reads LGHNT; CDR2 reads FRNRAP. The junction had 8 bases not matched to a gene; V was cut back by 1 base and J by 3 bases.

V gene TRBV19 combines with J gene TRBJ1-2; the D gene is possibly TRBD1 (5 bases). The ends were cut back, 5 bases at V and 8 bases at J, with 18 bases in the middle. The V gene's germline CDR1 is LNHDA and CDR2 SQIVND (reference sequence). The CDR3 is 14 residues long. CDR3 DNA sequence: TGTGCCAGTAGTCCTATAGGAGGGCAGGGAGGCTACACCTTC. Residues: CASSPIGGQGGYTF.